This T cell receptor (beta chain) derives from a study of patients and donors after allogeneic stem cell transplantation (dated by TCRdb to about 2020). In its sample, this clonotype was seen many times. This clone's antigen is unknown. No clone much larger than this one lies a single base away; base qualities are absent. For this chain, trimming is 8 bases at the V end and 5 bases at the J end, and the number of junction bases without a gene match is 7. From cysteine to phenylalanine, the CDR3 is 14 amino acids long. The kept DNA is CDR3 alone, 42 bases in frame from the first base. The receptor library was made with RT-PCR. Sequencing instrument: NextSeq 550. TCRdb reran the public reads through fastp at Q25 and MiXCR, keeping productive beta chains. Rows merge per CDR3 protein into single entries with the most common DNA and genes. A total of over 350,000 distinct CDR3 sequences appear in this sample, 16% of them only once. The leading ten clones occupy over 6% of the sample.

Here the chain combines TRBV12-3 or TRBV12-4 and TRBJ2-3, with TRBD2 identical over 10 junction bases. The sequenced material came from blood, either unsorted or a sorted T cell fraction (not recorded which). This clonotype was obtained from a human donor who was either an allogeneic HSCT recipient or a stem cell or donor lymphocyte infusion donor (not recorded which). It is not recorded whose cells these are; they may come from a transplant donor. The CDR3 is CASAKLAGRDTQYF. The nucleotide sequence is TGTGCCAGCGCAAAACTAGCGGGAAGAGATACGCAGTATTTT.